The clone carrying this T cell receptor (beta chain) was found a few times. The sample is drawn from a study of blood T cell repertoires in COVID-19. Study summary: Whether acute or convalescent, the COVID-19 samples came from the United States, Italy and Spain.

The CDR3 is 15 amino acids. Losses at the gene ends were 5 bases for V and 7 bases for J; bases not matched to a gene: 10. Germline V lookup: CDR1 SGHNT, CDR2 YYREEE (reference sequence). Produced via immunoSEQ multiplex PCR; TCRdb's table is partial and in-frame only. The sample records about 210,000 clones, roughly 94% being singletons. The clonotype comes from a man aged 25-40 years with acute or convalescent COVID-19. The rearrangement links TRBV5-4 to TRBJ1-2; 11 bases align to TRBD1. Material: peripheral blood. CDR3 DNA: TGTGCCAGCAGGCTACCGGGACAGGGGGAGGGTGGCTACACCTTC. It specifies CASRLPGQGEGGYTF.